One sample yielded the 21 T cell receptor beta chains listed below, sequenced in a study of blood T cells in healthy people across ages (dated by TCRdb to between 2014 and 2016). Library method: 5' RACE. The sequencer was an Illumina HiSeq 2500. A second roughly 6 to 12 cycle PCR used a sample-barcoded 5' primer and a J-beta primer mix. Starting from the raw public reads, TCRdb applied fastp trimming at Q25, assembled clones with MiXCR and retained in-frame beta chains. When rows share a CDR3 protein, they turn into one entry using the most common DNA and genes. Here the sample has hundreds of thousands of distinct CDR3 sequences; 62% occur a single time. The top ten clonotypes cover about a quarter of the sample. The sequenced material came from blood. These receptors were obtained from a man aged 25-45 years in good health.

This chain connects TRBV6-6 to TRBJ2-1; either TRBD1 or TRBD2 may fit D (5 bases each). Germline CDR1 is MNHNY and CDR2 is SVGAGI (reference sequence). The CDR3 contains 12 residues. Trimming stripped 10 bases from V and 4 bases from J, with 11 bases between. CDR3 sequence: CANRQRYNEQFF. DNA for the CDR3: TGTGCCAACCGACAGCGGTACAATGAGCAGTTCTTC.

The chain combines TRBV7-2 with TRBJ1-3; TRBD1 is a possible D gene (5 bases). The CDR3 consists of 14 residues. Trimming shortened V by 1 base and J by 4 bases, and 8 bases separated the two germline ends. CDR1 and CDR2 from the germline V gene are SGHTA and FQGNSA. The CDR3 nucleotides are TGTGCCAGCAGCTTAGGTGGGGGAGGAAACACCATATATTTT. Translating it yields CASSLGGGGNTIYF.

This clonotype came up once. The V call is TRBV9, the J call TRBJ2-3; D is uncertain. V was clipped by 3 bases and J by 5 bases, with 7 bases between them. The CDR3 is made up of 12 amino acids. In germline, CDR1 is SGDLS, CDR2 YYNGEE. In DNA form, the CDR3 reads TGTGCCAGCAGCGCAGTTGAAGATACGCAGTATTTT. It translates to CASSAVEDTQYF.

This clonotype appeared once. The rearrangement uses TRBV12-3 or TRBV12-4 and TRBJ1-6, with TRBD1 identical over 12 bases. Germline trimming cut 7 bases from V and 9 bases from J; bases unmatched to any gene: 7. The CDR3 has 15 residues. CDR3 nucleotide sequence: TGTGCCAGCATCGCGGGACAGGGGGCCGGTTCACCCCTCCACTTT. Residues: CASIAGQGAGSPLHF.

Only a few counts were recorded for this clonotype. CDR3: CSASDPGLEIDTQYF. The CDR3 nucleotides are TGCAGTGCTAGTGACCCGGGACTAGAGATAGATACGCAGTATTTT. The rearrangement links TRBV20-1 to TRBJ2-3, with TRBD2 matching over 8 bases. The CDR3 spans 15 residues. The germline gives CDR1 DFQATT, CDR2 SNEGSKA (reference sequence). V lost 3 bases, J lost 5 bases, and 10 bases stayed unmatched.

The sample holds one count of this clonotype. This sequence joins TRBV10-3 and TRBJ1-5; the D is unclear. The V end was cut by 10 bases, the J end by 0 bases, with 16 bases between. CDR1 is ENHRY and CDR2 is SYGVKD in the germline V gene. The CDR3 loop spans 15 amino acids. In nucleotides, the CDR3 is TGTGCCACCGCCCCCGTAGAAGATAGCAATCAGCCCCAGCATTTT. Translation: CATAPVEDSNQPQHF.

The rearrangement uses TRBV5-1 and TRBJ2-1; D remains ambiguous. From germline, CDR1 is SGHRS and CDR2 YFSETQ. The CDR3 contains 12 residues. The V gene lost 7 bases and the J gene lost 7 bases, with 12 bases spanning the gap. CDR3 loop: CASAAVGNEQFF. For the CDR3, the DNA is TGCGCCAGCGCAGCCGTGGGAAATGAGCAGTTCTTC.

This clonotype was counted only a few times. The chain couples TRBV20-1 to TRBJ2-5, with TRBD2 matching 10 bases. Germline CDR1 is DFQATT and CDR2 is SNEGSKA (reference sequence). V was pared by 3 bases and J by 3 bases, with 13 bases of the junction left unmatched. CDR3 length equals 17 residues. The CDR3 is CSASRYGAGGPEETQYF. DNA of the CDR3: TGCAGTGCTAGTCGGTATGGAGCGGGGGGGCCAGAAGAGACCCAGTACTTC.

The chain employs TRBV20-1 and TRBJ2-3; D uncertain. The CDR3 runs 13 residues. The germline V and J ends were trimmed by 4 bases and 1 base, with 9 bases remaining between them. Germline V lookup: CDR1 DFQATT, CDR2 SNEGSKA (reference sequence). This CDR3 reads CSATWTGTDTQYF. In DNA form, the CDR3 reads TGCAGTGCTACCTGGACGGGCACAGATACGCAGTATTTT.

CDR3 nucleotides: TGTGCCAGCAACCAAAACGGGGGAGCAGATACGCAGTATTTT. Translated: CASNQNGGADTQYF. The rearrangement uses TRBV7-2 and TRBJ2-3; possible D gene TRBD2, 6 bases. The CDR3 has 14 amino acids. Germline V gives CDR1 SGHTA, CDR2 FQGNSA. V was clipped by 7 bases and J by 4 bases, with 15 bases between them.

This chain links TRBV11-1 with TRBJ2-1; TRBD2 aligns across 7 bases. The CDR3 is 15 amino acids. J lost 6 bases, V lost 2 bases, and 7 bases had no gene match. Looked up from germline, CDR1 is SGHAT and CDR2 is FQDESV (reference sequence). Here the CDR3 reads CASSLNGGISNEQFF. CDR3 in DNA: TGTGCCAGCAGCTTAAACGGGGGGATTAGCAATGAGCAGTTCTTC.

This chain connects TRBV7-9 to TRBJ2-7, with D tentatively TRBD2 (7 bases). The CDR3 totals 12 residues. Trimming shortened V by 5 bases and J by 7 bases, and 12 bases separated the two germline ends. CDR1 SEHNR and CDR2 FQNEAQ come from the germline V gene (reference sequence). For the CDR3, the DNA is TGTGCCAGCAGCATCGGGGGGCAGGAGCAGTACTTC. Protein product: CASSIGGQEQYF.

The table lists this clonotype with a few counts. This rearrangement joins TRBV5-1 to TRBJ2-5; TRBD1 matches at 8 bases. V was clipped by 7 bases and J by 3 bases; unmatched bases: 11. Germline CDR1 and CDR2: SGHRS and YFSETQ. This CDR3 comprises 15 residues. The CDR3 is CASRWWGQEKETQYF. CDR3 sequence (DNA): TGCGCCAGCCGTTGGTGGGGACAGGAGAAAGAGACCCAGTACTTC.

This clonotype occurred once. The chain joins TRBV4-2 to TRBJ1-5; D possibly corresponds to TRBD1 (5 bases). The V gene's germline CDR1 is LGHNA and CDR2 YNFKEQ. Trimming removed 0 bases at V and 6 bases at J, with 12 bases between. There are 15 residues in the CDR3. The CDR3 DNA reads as TGTGCCAGCAGCCAAGACGCAGGGTTAGGTCAGCCCCAGCATTTT. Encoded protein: CASSQDAGLGQPQHF.

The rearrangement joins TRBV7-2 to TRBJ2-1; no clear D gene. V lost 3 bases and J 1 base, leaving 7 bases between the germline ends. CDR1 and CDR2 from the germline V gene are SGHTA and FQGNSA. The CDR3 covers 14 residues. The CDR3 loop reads CASSFRPSYNEQFF. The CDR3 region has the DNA TGTGCCAGCAGCTTTCGACCTTCCTACAATGAGCAGTTCTTC.

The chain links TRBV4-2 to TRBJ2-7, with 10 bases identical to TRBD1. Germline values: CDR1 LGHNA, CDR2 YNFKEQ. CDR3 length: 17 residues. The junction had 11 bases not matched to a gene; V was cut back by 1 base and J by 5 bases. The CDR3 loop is CASSQALGTGASDEQYF. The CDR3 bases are TGTGCCAGCAGCCAAGCTTTGGGGACAGGGGCTTCGGACGAGCAGTACTTC.

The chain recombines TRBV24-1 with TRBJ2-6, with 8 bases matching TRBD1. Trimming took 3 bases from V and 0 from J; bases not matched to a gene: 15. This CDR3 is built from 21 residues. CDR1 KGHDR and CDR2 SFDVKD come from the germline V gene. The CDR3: CATSDAFRNRQGSSGANVLTF. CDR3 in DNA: TGTGCCACCAGTGATGCCTTTCGAAACCGACAGGGGAGCTCTGGGGCCAACGTCCTGACTTTC.

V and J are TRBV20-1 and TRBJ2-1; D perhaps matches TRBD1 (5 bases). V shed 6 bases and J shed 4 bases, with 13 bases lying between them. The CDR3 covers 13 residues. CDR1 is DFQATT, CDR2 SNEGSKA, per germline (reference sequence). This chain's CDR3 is CSASGPGYNEQFF. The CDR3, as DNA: TGCAGTGCCTCAGGGCCTGGGTACAATGAGCAGTTCTTC.

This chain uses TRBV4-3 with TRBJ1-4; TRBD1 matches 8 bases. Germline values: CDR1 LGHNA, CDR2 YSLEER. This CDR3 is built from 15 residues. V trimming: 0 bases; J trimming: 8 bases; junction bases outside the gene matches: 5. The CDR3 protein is CASSQETGAREKLFF. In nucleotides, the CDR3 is TGCGCCAGCAGCCAAGAGACAGGGGCCAGGGAAAAACTGTTTTTT.

The CDR3 DNA reads TGTGCCACCGGACATAGCAACTATGGCTACACCTTC. Its protein product is CATGHSNYGYTF. The chain is built from TRBV12-3 or TRBV12-4 and TRBJ1-2; perhaps TRBD1 as D (5 bases). Between the trimmed V and J ends, which lost 10 bases and 2 bases, there was a span of 11 bases. The CDR3 has 12 residues.

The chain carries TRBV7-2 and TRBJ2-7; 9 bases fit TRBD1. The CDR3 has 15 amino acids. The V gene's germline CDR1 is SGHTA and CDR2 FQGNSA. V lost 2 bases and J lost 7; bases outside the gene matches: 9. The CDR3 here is CASSLTNRGLGEQYF. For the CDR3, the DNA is TGTGCCAGCAGCTTAACCAACAGGGGGCTCGGAGAGCAGTACTTC.